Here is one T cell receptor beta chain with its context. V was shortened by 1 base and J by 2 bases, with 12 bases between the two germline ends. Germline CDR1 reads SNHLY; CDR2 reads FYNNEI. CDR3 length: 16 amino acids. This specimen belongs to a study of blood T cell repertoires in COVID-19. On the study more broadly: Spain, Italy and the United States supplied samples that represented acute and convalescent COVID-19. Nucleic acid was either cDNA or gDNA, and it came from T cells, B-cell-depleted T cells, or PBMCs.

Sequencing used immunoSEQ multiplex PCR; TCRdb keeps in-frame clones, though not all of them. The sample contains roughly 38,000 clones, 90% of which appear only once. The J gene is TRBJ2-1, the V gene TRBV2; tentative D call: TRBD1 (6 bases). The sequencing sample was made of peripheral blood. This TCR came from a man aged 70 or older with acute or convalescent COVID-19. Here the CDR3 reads CASSEVTGKAYNEQFF. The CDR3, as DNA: TGTGCCAGCAGTGAAGTGACAGGCAAAGCCTACAATGAGCAGTTCTTC.